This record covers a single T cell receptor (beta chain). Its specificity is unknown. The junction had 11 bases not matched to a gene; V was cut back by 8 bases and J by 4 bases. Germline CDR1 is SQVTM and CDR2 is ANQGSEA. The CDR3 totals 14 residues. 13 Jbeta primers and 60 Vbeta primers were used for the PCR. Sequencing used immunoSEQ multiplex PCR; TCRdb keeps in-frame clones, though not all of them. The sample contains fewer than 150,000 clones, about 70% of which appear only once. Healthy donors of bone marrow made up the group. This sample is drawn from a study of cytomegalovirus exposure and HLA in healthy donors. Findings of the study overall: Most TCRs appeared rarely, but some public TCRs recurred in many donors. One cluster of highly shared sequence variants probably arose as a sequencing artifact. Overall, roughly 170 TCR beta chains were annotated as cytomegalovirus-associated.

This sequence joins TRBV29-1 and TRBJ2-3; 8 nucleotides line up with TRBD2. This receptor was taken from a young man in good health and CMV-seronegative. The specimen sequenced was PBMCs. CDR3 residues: CSFRVLAGADTQYF. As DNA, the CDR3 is TGCAGCTTTAGGGTTCTAGCGGGCGCAGATACGCAGTATTTT.